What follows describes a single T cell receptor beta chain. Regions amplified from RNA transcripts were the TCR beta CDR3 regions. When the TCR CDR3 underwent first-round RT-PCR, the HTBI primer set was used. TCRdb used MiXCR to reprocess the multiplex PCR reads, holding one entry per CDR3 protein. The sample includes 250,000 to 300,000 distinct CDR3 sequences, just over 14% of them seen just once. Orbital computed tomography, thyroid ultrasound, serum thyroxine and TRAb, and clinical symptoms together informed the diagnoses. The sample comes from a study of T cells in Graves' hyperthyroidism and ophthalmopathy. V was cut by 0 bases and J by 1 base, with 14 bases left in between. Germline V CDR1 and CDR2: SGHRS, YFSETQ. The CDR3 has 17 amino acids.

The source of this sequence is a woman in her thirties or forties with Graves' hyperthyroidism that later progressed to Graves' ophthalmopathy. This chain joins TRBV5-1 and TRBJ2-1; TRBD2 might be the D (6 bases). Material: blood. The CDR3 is CASSLAGVRVSYNEQFF. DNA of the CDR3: TGCGCCAGCAGCTTGGCGGGGGTTCGGGTTTCCTACAATGAGCAGTTCTTC.